Listed here is a single T cell receptor beta chain. Its cognate antigen has yet to be identified. These data belong to a study of cytomegalovirus exposure and HLA in healthy donors (dated by TCRdb to between 2016 and 2019). Describing the broader study: An earlier analysis of roughly 570 of the donors reported under 300 Gb of sequence data and 100 million to 120 million unique TCR beta sequences obtained from about 179 million T cells. Typing coverage differed by locus: A, B, C, DRB1 and DQB1 were typed in roughly 620-640 donors, DQA1 in approximately 520, DPA1 in roughly 590, and DPB1 in roughly 450. The study profiled the T cell repertoires of more than 500 subjects by immunosequencing and related them to cytomegalovirus serostatus. Donor age, sex, ethnicity and CMV serostatus were compiled alongside the repertoire data. Across 300 to 400 genotyped donors of the cohort, an average of approximately 240,000 unique TCR beta nucleotide sequences per donor were sequenced, and roughly 17% of those sequences were non-productive. An earlier analysis of 587 of the donors used high-throughput TCR beta sequencing to judge whether each TCR beta V gene segment behaved as functional or pseudogenic. To study patterns of TCR occurrence, a later analysis re-analyzed previously published TCR beta repertoires from 700 or so donors and added high-resolution HLA genotyping. Five DR-DQ haplotypes were treated as single units for association and clustering because of strong linkage in the cohort. An early release covering roughly 580 HLA-typed donors comprised 250 to 350 gigabases of sequencing data and some 79 million unique TCR sequences. The study aimed to test whether cataloging public T cell receptors could reveal signatures of past pathogen exposure. A later genetic analysis used genome-wide SNP genotypes for about three fifths of the roughly 700 donors, treating that subset as a discovery cohort. Besides the first cohort of under 700 subjects, a separate validation cohort made up of roughly 130 different subjects was used. To predict cytomegalovirus infection status, the study combined high-throughput TCR immunosequencing, statistical association of individual TCRs with disease status, and machine learning. Every repertoire in the discovery cohort had been generated on one and the same sequencing platform. Class I and class II HLA loci were covered by the typing at four-digit resolution. The genetic ancestry cluster associated with self-reported Caucasian donors included approximately 85% of the roughly 400 genotyped donors. Rather than using new phenotypic data, the later analysis identified candidate immune exposures from TCR beta sequences and from how often those sequences occurred across donors.

The method behind the library was the immunoSEQ multiplex PCR assay. For the multiplex PCR, a mixture combining 60 forward primers for TCR Vbeta segments and 13 reverse primers for TCR Jbeta segments was used. A multiplex PCR assay on genomic DNA amplified the CDR3 region of rearranged TCR beta genes. The amplified TCR beta libraries were sequenced on the Illumina HiSeq System as 87-base-pair reads. The published analysis was carried out like this. A later analysis counted about 82 million unique TCR beta chains across the 700 or so repertoires, and 9 million to 14 million of these chains were shared by at least two donors. Raw reads were error-corrected and collapsed into unique sequences with a nearest-neighbor algorithm that merged closely related sequences to remove PCR and sequencing errors. CDR3 sequences were aligned to IMGT reference sequences to assign V, D and J gene segments. For a sequence to be retained, at least a six-nucleotide match to both a V gene segment and a J gene segment was required. Rearrangements were classified as productive when the CDR3 lacked stop codons and remained in frame with V and J, and all other rearrangements were classified as non-productive. Following IMGT convention, CDR3 was defined as the stretch from the second conserved V-encoded cysteine to the conserved J-encoded phenylalanine. In an earlier analysis of more than 550 of the donors, sequences lacking an unambiguous match to a single V gene segment were excluded. An earlier analysis of 587 of the donors called V segments functional above 56.7% productive rearrangements and segregating when the between-donor standard deviation exceeded 5%. To diagnose cytomegalovirus status from the catalog of TCR beta chain sequences, a statistical classification framework was built. A later analysis assigned V and J genes by comparing TCR nucleotide sequences with IMGT/GENE-DB human TR gene sequences. Using the TCRdist pipeline, a later analysis assigned CDR3 sequences along with most-parsimonious VDJ recombination scenarios. In a later analysis, every TCR beta chain was defined by the combination of its CDR3 amino acid sequence and its V-gene family, and reads without a unique V-gene family were dropped. A later analysis removed several hundred highly shared, low-generation-probability nucleotide sequences to deal with suspected cross-contamination and a sequencing artifact. A later analysis calculated a clonal expansion index for each public chain from normalized within-repertoire ranks of inferred template counts. In a later analysis, generation probabilities were computed with a VDJ recombination model fitted to out-of-frame rearrangements, and the resulting probabilities were checked against IGoR. A later analysis scored TCR-TCR, TCR-HLA and TCR-CMV co-occurrence with hypergeometric tests, applying a repertoire-size bias correction to TCR pairs. False discovery rates were estimated in a later analysis by permuting HLA or CMV assignments 20 times. In a later analysis, co-occurring TCRs were grouped with DBSCAN, and TCRdist sequence similarity was added when clustering was performed within HLA-allele-positive subsets. Co-occurrence clustering excluded repertoires with fewer than 30,000 or more than 120,000 public chains, plus five with anomalous nucleotide sharing. TCRdb provides this immuneACCESS table in a form limited to in-frame rearrangements. Some clones are lacking; in checked studies, under half of them reflect an unresolved V gene, and why the rest are absent is not known. The V and J calls and clone size are taken from that table; D and trimming were inferred from the DNA. For this sample, the table gives some 110,000 clones. The ten biggest clones cover roughly 3.5% of the sample.

The cohort comprised approximately 700 healthy bone marrow donors. At the time of sampling, all cohort members were nominally healthy, though unrecorded immune exposures were likely present. The donor was CMV seronegative and belonged to the group of several hundred seronegative cohort members. A peripheral blood sample was provided by each donor, and peripheral blood mononuclear cells were used for TCR beta sequencing. The Qiagen DNeasy Blood Extraction Kit was used to extract genomic DNA from the blood cell samples. Beyond this particular receptor, the publication reports: According to a later analysis, most CMV-associated TCR beta chains appeared to be HLA-restricted, and the HLA associations seemed to be driven largely by CMV exposure. Immune exposure information for the cohort was limited to CMV serostatus. In this cohort, only TCR beta chains were sequenced, and detectable features were limited by the absence of alpha or paired-chain data. Most TCR sequences were observed very rarely across donors, whereas some public TCRs were present in many individuals. The authors suggested that the approach could potentially be generalized to other disease states and immunological phenotypes. In a later analysis, some 18,000 TCR beta sequences were associated with specific HLA alleles at a false discovery rate of 0.05. Because counts were too low, seventeen rarely observed V segments, including chromosome 9 orphons, were left out of the earlier analysis of 500 to 750 of the donors. In a later genetic analysis, fewer N-insertions in productive TCRs were reported among donors in an Asian-associated ancestry cluster than the roughly 700-donor mean. Sequencing depth was assumed to be roughly uniform across donors in the presence/absence analyses, though that assumption may not hold. A later genetic analysis associated a missense DCLRE1C variant with V-gene and J-gene trimming of TCR beta chains, and an independent cohort replicated the association. In a later analysis, HLA-associated TCR beta chains were found to be more clonally expanded and to have lower generation probabilities than equally common non-associated chains. Three of the identified cytomegalovirus-associated TCR beta chains were confirmed in vitro to be specific for cytomegalovirus antigens. In both the original and validation cohorts, the classifier was reported to diagnose cytomegalovirus status with high specificity and sensitivity. The study listed 150 to 200 TCR beta chains as associated with cytomegalovirus. A further reported finding was that TCR beta sequences accurately predicted the HLA-A and HLA-B alleles for most subjects in the first cohort. Because HLA typing was unavailable for some donors at each locus, only the typed subset was used in association tests. Assigning TCR associations to individual alleles was difficult when HLA alleles, especially DR and DQ, strongly co-occurred. Correlated functional status among segregating V segments might be attributable to linkage disequilibrium, but an unknown experimental factor could not be ruled out. According to a later analysis, TCR association rates differed among HLA loci, with DRB1 alleles showing the most associated TCRs and HLA-C alleles showing the fewest. The sequencing pipeline was judged likely to have produced a cluster of highly shared sequence variants as a technical artifact. An earlier analysis of some 590 of the donors showed that most TCR beta V segments appeared in productive rearrangements either about 87% or about 30% of the time, which broadly matched IMGT annotations. Some IMGT-functional V segments, including TRBV6-2 and TRBV6-3, could not be distinguished by the 87-base-pair reads and were therefore excluded. A later analysis reported that several top co-occurrence clusters appeared linked to parvovirus B19, influenza, CMV and Epstein-Barr virus.

The CDR3 runs 13 amino acids, cysteine and phenylalanine included. CDR3 DNA only is kept here, 39 bases in frame from base 1. Recombination joined TRBV12-2 with TRBJ2-7; the listed D gene, TRBD1, was not tested against the DNA. TRBV12-2 is a documented pseudogene. The sequencing sample was made of PBMCs. This sequence was found in a man aged 25 to 40 in good health and CMV-seronegative. The CDR3 sequence is CASRPDSSYEQYF. The DNA sequence is given as TGTGCAAGTCGCCCAGACAGTTCCTACGAGCAGTACTTC.